The rows below give T cell receptor beta chains drawn from one sample of a study of T-cell memory formation after mild COVID-19. Using its own MiXCR run on the 5' RACE reads, TCRdb lists one record per CDR3 protein. The sample lists roughly 350,000 distinct CDR3 sequences, around 27% occurring once. Material: PBMCs or a T cell subset sorted from them (not recorded which). All receptors derive from an adult woman who had mild COVID-19 (a few samples of this study predate the infection). Cell type and time point are not known. The CDR3 runs from the conserved cysteine through the conserved F or W. The D gene is left open where the match is weak. Rows give clone size only sometimes, using once, few, many, or a class for an expanded clone.

>16|TRBD1|TRBV5-1|TRBJ1-1|-
TGCGCCAGCAGCTTGGGGCTGAGGGGGCCGGACACTGAAGCTTTCTTT
CASSLGLRGPDTEAFF
>12|-|TRBV4-1|TRBJ2-7|many
TGCGCCAGCAGCCAAGAAGTGGGCGAGCAGTACTTC
CASSQEVGEQYF
>14|-|TRBV5-1|TRBJ2-3|few
TGCGCCAGCAGCTTGGGTAAGAGCACAGATACGCAGTATTTT
CASSLGKSTDTQYF
>11|-|TRBV12-3/TRBV12-4|TRBJ2-5|once
TGTGCCAGCAGTGTCAGATGGGCCCAGTACTTC
CASSVRWAQYF
>19|-|TRBV7-5|TRBJ2-7|-
-
CISVPEATPGQGRTYEQYF
>15|-|TRBV5-1|TRBJ1-4|few
TGCGCCAGCAGCTTGACGAGTCTTGCTAATGAAAAACTGTTTTTT
CASSLTSLANEKLFF
>16|TRBD2|TRBV27|TRBJ2-3|-
TGTGCCAGCAGTTTGGAGGGACTAGGAAGCACAGATACGCAGTATTTT
CASSLEGLGSTDTQYF
>16|TRBD1|TRBV19|TRBJ2-3|few
TGTGCCAGTAGTATCCTTCCGGGACAGGGGGCAGATACGCAGTATTTT
CASSILPGQGADTQYF
>14|-|TRBV4-1|TRBJ2-5|-
TGCGCCAGCAGCCCCTCACCCGGGTGGGAGACCCAGTACTTC
CASSPSPGWETQYF
>15|-|TRBV12-3/TRBV12-4|TRBJ1-2|few
TGTGCCAGCAGCCCGGCCGGCGCGGGACTGGGTTCATTGACCTTC
CASSPAGAGLGSLTF
>14|-|TRBV7-9|TRBJ2-5|-
TGTGCCAGCAGCCTGGACCTATACCAAGAGACCCAGTACTTC
CASSLDLYQETQYF
>16|TRBD2|TRBV20-1|TRBJ2-3|-
TGCAGTGCCACCCCCCGCCTAGCGGGAAGCACAGATACGCAGTATTTT
CSATPRLAGSTDTQYF
>17|TRBD2|TRBV15|TRBJ2-5|few
TGTGCCACCAGCACCTCCCGGACTAGCGTTGTTCGAGAGACCCAGTACTTC
CATSTSRTSVVRETQYF
>16|-|TRBV4-1|TRBJ2-2|few
TGCGCCAGCAGCCCCCCGGAATGGGCAGGCACCGGGGAGCTGTTTTTT
CASSPPEWAGTGELFF
>15|-|TRBV20-1|TRBJ1-2|many
TGCAGTGCTAGCCCGATGGACGCAAATTGGGATGGCTACACCTTC
CSASPMDANWDGYTF
>17|TRBD2|TRBV4-1|TRBJ2-1|few
TGCGCCAGCAGCCAAGCCCCTAGCGGGGAAACTTACAATGAGCAGTTCTTC
CASSQAPSGETYNEQFF
>17|-|TRBV9|TRBJ2-7|-
TGTGCCAGCAGCGAGGAGAAGATAGCGGTGAGCTCCTACGAGCAGTACTTC
CASSEEKIAVSSYEQYF
>15|-|TRBV6-5|TRBJ1-2|-
TGTGCCAGCAGTTACTCGGGCAGGCTAGTCTATGGCTACACCTTC
CASSYSGRLVYGYTF
>17|TRBD1|TRBV7-8|TRBJ2-1|few
TGTGCCAGCAGCGCGAACCCCGGGACAGGCTTGAAGAATGAGCAGTTCTTC
CASSANPGTGLKNEQFF
>17|-|TRBV5-4|TRBJ2-7|-
TGTGCCAGCAGCTTCCAGTCGATCGTCCCCGCTTCCTACGAGCAGTACTTC
CASSFQSIVPASYEQYF
>16|TRBD1|TRBV11-2|TRBJ2-7|few
TGTGCCAGCAGCCAGCACAGGGGGATTGCCTCCTACGAGCAGTACTTC
CASSQHRGIASYEQYF
>15|TRBD2|TRBV6-5|TRBJ2-3|few
TGTGCCAGCAGTGGGACTAGCGGATACACAGATACGCAGTATTTT
CASSGTSGYTDTQYF
>17|-|TRBV6-2/TRBV6-3|TRBJ2-3|-
TGTGCCAGCAGTTACCCCTCCATAGGGACTAGCACAGATACGCAGTATTTT
CASSYPSIGTSTDTQYF
>14|-|TRBV5-1|TRBJ2-7|once
TGCGCCAGCAGCTTGGCGGCCTCAACCTACGAGCAGTACTTC
CASSLAASTYEQYF
>14|TRBD1|TRBV20-1|TRBJ1-1|-
TGCAGTGCTAGCGAGACAGGGCAGGGCACTGAAGCTTTCTTT
CSASETGQGTEAFF
>13|-|TRBV12-3/TRBV12-4|TRBJ2-2|-
TGTGCCAGCAGTATGTTCAAGACCGGGGAGCTGTTTTTT
CASSMFKTGELFF
>16|TRBD1|TRBV4-3|TRBJ2-7|once
TGCGCCAGCAGCCGGACCCCCGGACAGGGTGGCGACGAGCAGTACTTC
CASSRTPGQGGDEQYF
>13|-|TRBV10-3|TRBJ2-1|-
TGTGCCATCAGTGTGGATAGCGGCAATGAGCAGTTCTTC
CAISVDSGNEQFF
>14|TRBD2|TRBV9|TRBJ2-5|few
TGTGCCAGCAGCGTAGGACTAGCGGAAGAGACCCAGTACTTC
CASSVGLAEETQYF
>14|TRBD2|TRBV6-4|TRBJ2-3|many
TGTGCCAGCAGTGAGCGGGGGGCCACAGATACGCAGTATTTT
CASSERGATDTQYF
>13|-|TRBV2|TRBJ1-2|-
TGTGCCAGCAGGAGCGCACGGGGCTTCGGCTACACCTTC
CASRSARGFGYTF
>12|-|TRBV12-3/TRBV12-4|TRBJ2-3|few
TGTGCCAGCAGTACCACAGTGGATACGCAGTATTTT
CASSTTVDTQYF
>15|-|TRBV10-3|TRBJ1-5|many
TGTGCCATCAGTGAGTCGATTAGGGGCAATCAGCCCCAGCATTTT
CAISESIRGNQPQHF
>15|-|TRBV5-1|TRBJ2-7|-
TGCGCCAGCAGCTTGTCAATAACAAAGTCCTACGAGCAGTACTTC
CASSLSITKSYEQYF
>14|TRBD1|TRBV15|TRBJ1-2|-
TGTGCCACCAGCACGAGACAGGGAGACTATGGCTACACCTTC
CATSTRQGDYGYTF
>14|-|TRBV12-5|TRBJ2-1|-
TGTGCTAGTGGTTTTTCCGGCGGTTGGAATGAGCAGTTCTTC
CASGFSGGWNEQFF
>12|-|TRBV12-3/TRBV12-4|TRBJ2-1|-
TGTGCCAGCAGTTTAGAACGGTCCCCGCAGTTCTTC
CASSLERSPQFF